This T cell receptor beta chain was recorded in a study of T cells in Graves' hyperthyroidism and ophthalmopathy. The table lists this clonotype with many counts. The target antigen is unknown. V was pared by 3 bases and J by 2 bases, with 0 bases of the junction left unmatched. The CDR3 is 15 residues long. From germline, CDR1 is SGHRS and CDR2 YFSETQ. Findings and caveats of the study: The model anticipated ophthalmopathy a median around 6 months pre-onset.

Template material for amplifying TCR beta CDR3 regions consisted of RNA transcripts. An initial round of RT-PCR targeting the TCR CDR3 relied on the HTBI primer set. From the multiplex PCR reads, TCRdb called clonotypes with MiXCR, one entry per CDR3 protein. The sample carries roughly 380,000 distinct CDR3 sequences, about 15% recorded once. Hyperthyroidism, newly diagnosed and lasting under 2 months, affected patients aged 18 to 65. Diagnostic assessment was based on clinical symptoms, serum thyroxine and TRAb, thyroid ultrasound and orbital computed tomography. Using around 10 ml of fresh peripheral blood, PBMCs were prepared.

The chain recombines TRBV5-1 with TRBJ2-2; 11 bases match TRBD1. The clonotype comes from a woman aged 60-75 years with Graves' hyperthyroidism. Sequenced sample: blood. CDR3 coding DNA: TGCGCCAGCAGCTGGACAGGGGGCAACACCGGGGAGCTGTTTTTT. It is translated as CASSWTGGNTGELFF.